Listed here is a single T cell receptor beta chain. In this sample, this clonotype turned up many times. Its target antigen remains unknown. There are no base qualities to consult, and no much larger clone falls within one base. The study was a case-control design nested within a healthcare worker cohort in London, UK, with weekly nasopharyngeal swab PCR tests and blood sampling. Between 23 and 31 March 2020, the week of the UK lockdown, healthcare workers were enrolled and then followed up weekly for as long as 16 weeks. Libraries were constructed by 5' RACE. The data were produced on a NextSeq 500. In the TCR library protocol, unique molecular identifiers were attached to individual cDNA molecules to correct for PCR bias and sequencing error. Sequencing covered both TCR alpha and beta chains, and within each sample the abundances of alpha and beta sequences were tightly co-correlated. Processing in the source paper ran as follows. Decombinator V4 was used to annotate the V gene, J gene and CDR3 of the TCR sequences. TCRs were defined as expanded if a significant change between any two time points was detected under a Poisson model with p below 0.0001. TCR abundances were normalised to the total number of TCRs sequenced per sample and were expressed as counts per million. VDJdb, accessed on 1 November 2021, was searched for TCRs annotated for CMV, EBV and SARS-CoV-2, and TCRs annotated for more than one antigen were excluded. The public reads were quality trimmed at Q25 with fastp and then assembled into clones with MiXCR by TCRdb, keeping productive beta chains. All rows with the same CDR3 protein become a single entry with the most common DNA and genes. TCRdb's processing, not the authors' own work, is the source of the V and J calls. This sample gives roughly 30,000 distinct CDR3 sequences in total; around 6% of them show up just once. Over 5% of the sample is taken by the ten largest.

This record comes from a study of early T cells in non-severe SARS-CoV-2 infection (dated by TCRdb to about 2021). Describing the broader study: Bulk RNA from unsorted whole blood was used for TCR sequencing, so alpha and beta chains could not be paired. Study-wide conclusions, independent of this receptor: VDJdb matching was skewed toward anti-spike CD8 responses and likely underestimated virus-specific expansions, missing private and CD4 specificities.

The sequence derives from an adult who was a healthcare worker with PCR-confirmed SARS-CoV-2 infection or an uninfected control (not recorded which). Sequencing used whole blood.

The CDR3 sequence is CAIRTGTGEADTQYF. The nucleotide sequence reads as follows: TGTGCCATCAGGACTGGGACTGGGGAGGCGGATACGCAGTATTTT. This sequence uses TRBV10-3 and TRBJ2-3, with TRBD2 tentatively as D gene (6 bases match). The CDR3 has 15 amino acids, counting the end cysteine and phenylalanine. The read is trimmed to its CDR3 DNA, 45 bases read in frame from base 1. CDR1 and CDR2 are read off the germline V gene as ENHRY and SYGVKD. The V end loses 6 bases and the J end loses 6 bases, and a stretch of 19 bases separates them.